The rows below give T cell receptor beta chains drawn from one sample of a study of cytomegalovirus exposure and HLA in healthy donors. Libraries were prepared by immunoSEQ multiplex PCR; TCRdb keeps only in-frame clonotypes and omits some of them. This table has some 150,000 clones, 75% to 80% appearing once. The sample consisted of PBMCs. These receptors originate from a woman younger than 45 in good health and CMV-seronegative. The CDR3 runs from the conserved cysteine through the conserved F or W. The D gene is left open where the match is weak. Size tells how often a clone was seen (once, few, many) or the class of an expanded clone, and some rows leave it out.

cdr3_aa: CASSENRVPYNEQFF
cdr3_nt: TGTGCCAGCAGCGAAAACAGGGTACCCTACAATGAGCAGTTCTTC
clone_size: NA
d_call: NA
j_call: TRBJ2-1
v_call: TRBV7-9

cdr3_aa: CAWSPLLSRGPGDEKLFF
cdr3_nt: TGTGCCTGGAGTCCCCTCCTATCGAGGGGGCCCGGGGATGAAAAACTGTTTTTT
clone_size: once
d_call: TRBD1
j_call: TRBJ1-4
v_call: TRBV30

cdr3_aa: CASSPVIGTVTDTQYF
cdr3_nt: TGTGCCAGCAGCCCTGTTATTGGGACAGTCACAGATACGCAGTATTTT
clone_size: once
d_call: TRBD1
j_call: TRBJ2-3
v_call: TRBV11-2

cdr3_aa: CASSRDLPADTQYF
cdr3_nt: TGCGCCAGCAGCCGGGACTTGCCTGCCGATACGCAGTATTTT
clone_size: NA
d_call: NA
j_call: TRBJ2-3
v_call: TRBV5-1

cdr3_aa: CASSLGQTVSYEQYF
cdr3_nt: TGCGCCAGCAGCTTGGGACAGACAGTTTCCTACGAGCAGTACTTC
clone_size: NA
d_call: NA
j_call: TRBJ2-7
v_call: TRBV5-1

cdr3_aa: CASSRTTGNYGYTF
cdr3_nt: TGTGCCAGCAGCAGAACTACAGGGAACTATGGCTACACCTTC
clone_size: NA
d_call: NA
j_call: TRBJ1-2
v_call: TRBV2

cdr3_aa: CASSEGGADTQYF
cdr3_nt: TGTGCCAGCAGTGAAGGCGGTGCAGATACGCAGTATTTT
clone_size: NA
d_call: NA
j_call: TRBJ2-3
v_call: TRBV6-1

cdr3_aa: CASRRGQGFEAFF
cdr3_nt: TGTGCCAGCAGACGAGGACAGGGGTTTGAAGCTTTCTTT
clone_size: few
d_call: TRBD1
j_call: TRBJ1-1
v_call: TRBV2

cdr3_aa: CASSYDTGGGNTIYF
cdr3_nt: TGTGCCAGCAGCTACGACACGGGAGGTGGAAACACCATATATTTT
clone_size: NA
d_call: NA
j_call: TRBJ1-3
v_call: TRBV6-5

cdr3_aa: CASSQDGWGGRGYTF
cdr3_nt: TGCGCCAGCAGCCAAGATGGGTGGGGGGGTCGTGGCTACACCTTC
clone_size: NA
d_call: NA
j_call: TRBJ1-2
v_call: TRBV4-1

cdr3_aa: CASSLWGGPYEQYF
cdr3_nt: TGCGCCAGCAGTCTTTGGGGGGGACCCTACGAGCAGTACTTC
clone_size: NA
d_call: TRBD2
j_call: TRBJ2-7
v_call: TRBV4-1

cdr3_aa: CASSPPAGAVTGELFF
cdr3_nt: TGTGCCAGCTCACCACCGGCAGGGGCCGTCACCGGGGAGCTGTTTTTT
clone_size: NA
d_call: NA
j_call: TRBJ2-2
v_call: TRBV18

cdr3_aa: CASSYIQGSEAFF
cdr3_nt: TGTGCCAGCAGCTATATACAGGGATCTGAAGCTTTCTTT
clone_size: NA
d_call: NA
j_call: TRBJ1-1
v_call: TRBV11-2

cdr3_aa: CASRGIRGSNQPQHF
cdr3_nt: TGTGCCAGCAGGGGAATCAGGGGAAGCAATCAGCCCCAGCATTTT
clone_size: NA
d_call: NA
j_call: TRBJ1-5
v_call: TRBV2

cdr3_aa: CSVELQVGYGYTF
cdr3_nt: TGCAGCGTCGAGCTTCAGGTGGGCTATGGCTACACCTTC
clone_size: NA
d_call: NA
j_call: TRBJ1-2
v_call: TRBV29-1

cdr3_aa: CAWNLPPARLEAFF
cdr3_nt: TGTGCCTGGAACCTACCCCCGGCGAGACTTGAAGCTTTCTTT
clone_size: NA
d_call: NA
j_call: TRBJ1-1
v_call: TRBV30

cdr3_aa: CASSYSPGFALNSLF
cdr3_nt: TGTGCCAGCAGTTACTCACCGGGATTTGCACTGAATTCCCTCTTT
clone_size: NA
d_call: NA
j_call: TRBJ1-1
v_call: TRBV6-5

cdr3_aa: CASSPRLGGANTGELFF
cdr3_nt: TGTGCCAGCAGCCCTCGCCTAGGGGGAGCGAACACCGGGGAGCTGTTTTTT
clone_size: NA
d_call: NA
j_call: TRBJ2-2
v_call: TRBV7-7

cdr3_aa: CASSETPGRGEQFF
cdr3_nt: TGTGCCAGCAGTGAGACTCCCGGAAGAGGTGAGCAGTTCTTC
clone_size: NA
d_call: NA
j_call: TRBJ2-1
v_call: TRBV6-1

cdr3_aa: CAWSIGSNTEAFF
cdr3_nt: TGTGCCTGGAGTATCGGTTCGAACACTGAAGCTTTCTTT
clone_size: NA
d_call: NA
j_call: TRBJ1-1
v_call: TRBV30

cdr3_aa: CASSSGTTGNTIYF
cdr3_nt: TGCGCCAGCAGCTCCGGGACAACCGGAAACACCATATATTTT
clone_size: NA
d_call: NA
j_call: TRBJ1-3
v_call: TRBV5-1

cdr3_aa: CASSWTSGGGIRDEQFF
cdr3_nt: TGTGCCAGCAGTTGGACTAGCGGGGGGGGTATAAGAGATGAGCAGTTCTTC
clone_size: NA
d_call: TRBD2
j_call: TRBJ2-1
v_call: TRBV6-4

cdr3_aa: CATSRGVGSSNEKLFF
cdr3_nt: TGTGCCACCAGCAGAGGGGTCGGGAGTTCTAATGAAAAACTGTTTTTT
clone_size: NA
d_call: NA
j_call: TRBJ1-4
v_call: TRBV15

cdr3_aa: CASRSTYDNNEKLFF
cdr3_nt: TGTGCCAGCAGGTCCACCTATGACAATAATGAAAAACTGTTTTTT
clone_size: few
d_call: NA
j_call: TRBJ1-4
v_call: TRBV7-2

cdr3_aa: CSVDSRGLANTEAFF
cdr3_nt: TGCAGCGTTGACTCGAGGGGGCTAGCTAACACTGAAGCTTTCTTT
clone_size: NA
d_call: TRBD1
j_call: TRBJ1-1
v_call: TRBV29-1

cdr3_aa: CASRRGPANEKLFF
cdr3_nt: TGTGCCAGCAGGAGGGGGCCGGCTAATGAAAAACTGTTTTTT
clone_size: few
d_call: TRBD1
j_call: TRBJ1-4
v_call: TRBV25-1

cdr3_aa: CAWSRGNQPQHF
cdr3_nt: TGTGCCTGGAGCCGGGGGAATCAGCCCCAGCATTTT
clone_size: NA
d_call: NA
j_call: TRBJ1-5
v_call: TRBV30

cdr3_aa: CASSSLTSGALYEQYF
cdr3_nt: TGTGCCAGCAGCTCCCTGACTAGCGGGGCCCTCTACGAGCAGTACTTC
clone_size: NA
d_call: TRBD2
j_call: TRBJ2-7
v_call: TRBV13

cdr3_aa: CAIGGQRNQPQHF
cdr3_nt: TGTGCCATCGGGGGACAGCGCAATCAGCCCCAGCATTTT
clone_size: NA
d_call: TRBD1
j_call: TRBJ1-5
v_call: TRBV10-3

cdr3_aa: CASSRLFQETQYF
cdr3_nt: TGTGCCAGCAGTCGACTGTTCCAAGAGACCCAGTACTTC
clone_size: few
d_call: NA
j_call: TRBJ2-5
v_call: TRBV2

cdr3_aa: CSVEVPPHGTDTQYF
cdr3_nt: TGCAGCGTTGAAGTCCCTCCCCACGGGACAGATACGCAGTATTTT
clone_size: NA
d_call: NA
j_call: TRBJ2-3
v_call: TRBV29-1

cdr3_aa: CASSRTGNTEAFF
cdr3_nt: TGCGCCAGCAGCCGGACAGGGAACACTGAAGCTTTCTTT
clone_size: NA
d_call: TRBD1
j_call: TRBJ1-1
v_call: TRBV5-1

cdr3_aa: CASSIKESSENTEAFF
cdr3_nt: TGTGCCAGCTCAATCAAGGAGTCCTCGGAGAACACTGAAGCTTTCTTT
clone_size: NA
d_call: NA
j_call: TRBJ1-1
v_call: TRBV18

cdr3_aa: CASSPPLAGMLYF
cdr3_nt: TGTGCCAGCAGCCCCCCCCTAGCGGGGATGCTCTATTTT
clone_size: NA
d_call: TRBD2
j_call: TRBJ2-3
v_call: TRBV7-2

cdr3_aa: CASSLPGDPSGNTIYF
cdr3_nt: TGTGCCAGCAGCTTGCCAGGGGACCCATCTGGAAACACCATATATTTT
clone_size: NA
d_call: NA
j_call: TRBJ1-3
v_call: TRBV5-6

cdr3_aa: CASSEGPGIQETQYF
cdr3_nt: TGTGCCAGCAGCGAAGGGCCGGGAATCCAAGAGACCCAGTACTTC
clone_size: NA
d_call: NA
j_call: TRBJ2-5
v_call: TRBV9

cdr3_aa: CASSGQARNTEAFF
cdr3_nt: TGTGCCAGCAGTGGACAGGCCCGGAACACTGAAGCTTTCTTT
clone_size: NA
d_call: NA
j_call: TRBJ1-1
v_call: TRBV6-1

cdr3_aa: CASSLGPVPYGYTF
cdr3_nt: TGTGCCAGCAGCTTAGGTCCGGTACCCTATGGCTACACCTTC
clone_size: NA
d_call: NA
j_call: TRBJ1-2
v_call: TRBV7-2

cdr3_aa: CASSPRDRFSGNTIYF
cdr3_nt: TGTGCCAGCAGTCCTCGGGATCGTTTCTCTGGAAACACCATATATTTT
clone_size: NA
d_call: NA
j_call: TRBJ1-3
v_call: TRBV2

cdr3_aa: CASSQVGGTGPYEQYF
cdr3_nt: TGCGCCAGCAGCCAAGTAGGTGGGACAGGGCCCTACGAGCAGTACTTC
clone_size: NA
d_call: TRBD1
j_call: TRBJ2-7
v_call: TRBV4-1

cdr3_aa: CASNLRGSTEAFF
cdr3_nt: TGTGCCAGCAACCTAAGGGGTTCCACTGAAGCTTTCTTT
clone_size: few
d_call: NA
j_call: TRBJ1-1
v_call: TRBV6-5

cdr3_aa: CASSLVDRNYGYTF
cdr3_nt: TGTGCCAGCAGCTTAGTCGACAGAAACTATGGCTACACCTTC
clone_size: NA
d_call: NA
j_call: TRBJ1-2
v_call: TRBV11-3

cdr3_aa: CASSEDINYGYTF
cdr3_nt: TGTGCCAGCAGCGAGGACATCAACTATGGCTACACCTTC
clone_size: NA
d_call: NA
j_call: TRBJ1-2
v_call: TRBV9

cdr3_aa: CASSLDRSMVAGELFF
cdr3_nt: TGTGCCAGCAGCTTAGATAGGAGTATGGTCGCCGGGGAGCTGTTTTTT
clone_size: NA
d_call: NA
j_call: TRBJ2-2
v_call: TRBV7-3

cdr3_aa: CASSLDSAGFDSPLHF
cdr3_nt: TGTGCCAGCAGCTTAGATTCGGCAGGGTTCGATTCACCCCTCCACTTT
clone_size: NA
d_call: NA
j_call: TRBJ1-6
v_call: TRBV11-2

cdr3_aa: CASSLSAGTVITEAFF
cdr3_nt: TGTGCCAGCAGCTTAAGTGCTGGGACAGTGATAACTGAAGCTTTCTTT
clone_size: NA
d_call: TRBD1
j_call: TRBJ1-1
v_call: TRBV5-4

cdr3_aa: CASSSGTGFLANYGYTF
cdr3_nt: TGTGCCAGCAGTTCCGGGACAGGGTTCCTAGCTAACTATGGCTACACCTTC
clone_size: NA
d_call: TRBD1
j_call: TRBJ1-2
v_call: TRBV5-8

cdr3_aa: CASSSPNPPPSGGYSNEQFF
cdr3_nt: TGTGCCAGCAGCTCCCCCAACCCCCCCCCAAGCGGGGGTTACTCCAATGAGCAGTTCTTC
clone_size: NA
d_call: TRBD2
j_call: TRBJ2-1
v_call: TRBV9

cdr3_aa: CASSQRDRGAHGYGYTF
cdr3_nt: TGTGCCAGCAGCCAAAGGGACAGGGGGGCACATGGCTATGGCTACACCTTC
clone_size: NA
d_call: TRBD1
j_call: TRBJ1-2
v_call: TRBV4-2

cdr3_aa: CASSVETGELNTEAFF
cdr3_nt: TGTGCCAGCAGCGTAGAGACAGGGGAACTGAACACTGAAGCTTTCTTT
clone_size: NA
d_call: TRBD1
j_call: TRBJ1-1
v_call: TRBV9

cdr3_aa: CASSPLGANTEAFF
cdr3_nt: TGTGCCAGTAGTCCTCTAGGGGCTAACACTGAAGCTTTCTTT
clone_size: once
d_call: NA
j_call: TRBJ1-1
v_call: TRBV19

cdr3_aa: CASSLEKRLYNEQFF
cdr3_nt: TGCGCCAGCAGCTTGGAGAAGCGTTTATACAATGAGCAGTTCTTC
clone_size: NA
d_call: NA
j_call: TRBJ2-1
v_call: TRBV5-1

cdr3_aa: CASSQAPGGSLYGYTF
cdr3_nt: TGCGCCAGCAGCCAAGCACCAGGGGGTTCCCTTTATGGCTACACCTTC
clone_size: NA
d_call: TRBD1
j_call: TRBJ1-2
v_call: TRBV4-1